Here is one TCR beta chain with its context. Antigen specificity is unknown. This entry belongs to a study of cytomegalovirus exposure and HLA in healthy donors. Study-wide points: Presence/absence analyses rested on an assumption that sequencing depth was roughly uniform across donors.

The PCR contained 60 Vbeta and 13 Jbeta primers. Libraries were prepared by immunoSEQ multiplex PCR; TCRdb keeps only in-frame clonotypes and omits some of them. The sample carries some 150,000 clones, around four fifths recorded once. Deletions cut 5 bases from V and 0 bases from J, with 11 bases between. This CDR3 comprises 16 residues. The V gene's germline CDR1 is SGHTA and CDR2 FQGTGA. This sequence was found in a man aged 35-49 years in good health and CMV-seronegative. The rearrangement joins TRBV7-3 to TRBJ2-6, with D possibly matching TRBD2 (5 bases). Sample: PBMCs. CDR3 bases: TGTGCCAGCAGCCACTCAAGCGGCTCTGGGGCCAACGTCCTGACTTTC. Translating it yields CASSHSSGSGANVLTF.